A single sample is the source of the 24 T cell receptor beta chains below, sequenced in a study of Ad26.COV2.S vaccination and SARS-CoV-2 variants. The assay was immunoSEQ multiplex PCR, and TCRdb's table has in-frame clones only and misses some. The sample lists some 350,000 clones, almost 90% occurring once. The sample's treatment: around 19 received Ad26.COV2.S at low or high dose, single or two shots; about 5 received placebo; per-sample allocation not given. Day 63 after the first vaccine or placebo injection was the time point for sampling. The source was peripheral blood, collected in a trial of Ad26.COV2.S vaccine versus placebo. The receptors stem from a person between 18 and 60 years old who received the Ad26.COV2.S COVID-19 vaccine or a placebo.

The chain joins TRBV7-8 to TRBJ1-5; 9 bases fit TRBD1. This CDR3 comprises 15 residues. V shed 6 bases, J shed 7 bases, and the junction held 10 bases outside the gene matches. CDR1 is SGHVS, CDR2 FQNEAQ, per germline. CDR3 bases: TGTGCCAGCAGTTTGGGACAGGGTGCGGGCCAGCCCCAGCATTTT. Its translation: CASSLGQGAGQPQHF.

The V call is TRBV4-1, the J call TRBJ2-7, with D tentatively TRBD1 or TRBD2 (6 bases each). This CDR3 spans 13 amino acids. The V and J ends lost 4 bases and 4 bases respectively, with 11 bases between them. The germline V gene encodes CDR1 MGHRA and CDR2 YSYEKL. CDR3 bases: TGCGCCAGCAGCCGCGGGACAACGTACGAGCAGTACTTC. Translated: CASSRGTTYEQYF.

The rearrangement uses TRBV28 and TRBJ2-5; D is ambiguous. V was cut by 6 bases and J by 4 bases, with 15 bases left in between. The CDR3 runs 14 residues. Germline CDR1 MDHEN, CDR2 SYDVKM. CDR3 loop: CASRTYGPSETQYF. Written as DNA, the CDR3 is TGTGCCAGCAGGACCTACGGTCCCTCAGAGACCCAGTACTTC.

This chain uses TRBV15 with TRBJ2-6; 9 bases align to TRBD2. With V trimmed by 8 bases and J by 0 bases, 11 bases remained unmatched. Germline V gives CDR1 LNHNV, CDR2 YYDKDF (reference sequence). There are 18 residues in the CDR3. DNA for the CDR3: TGTGCCACCGCGGGGGCGGGGGGGGCCCGCTCTGGGGCCAACGTCCTGACTTTC. This codes for CATAGAGGARSGANVLTF. The full variable domain, its missing parts supplied by reference TRBV15 and TRBJ2-6, is DAMVIQNPRYQVTQFGKPVTLSCSQTLNHNVMYWYQQKSSQAPKLLFHYYDKDFNNEADTPDNFQSRRPNTSFCFLDIRSPGLGDTAMYLCATAGAGGARSGANVLTFGAGSRLTVL.

Note on this clone: This same CDR3 is encoded by further DNA sequences in the sample. The chain combines TRBV12-3 or TRBV12-4 with TRBJ1-1; D unclear. This CDR3 contains 13 residues. Trimming left V 3 bases short and J 1 base short, with 6 bases between. CDR3 DNA: TGTGCCAGCAGTTTTTCAGGGAACACTGAAGCTTTCTTT. Its protein is CASSFSGNTEAFF.

This CDR3 is CASSSDTGELFF. The CDR3 DNA follows: TGCGCCAGCAGTTCGGACACCGGGGAGCTGTTTTTT. This chain uses TRBV10-1 with TRBJ2-2; no firm D call. The CDR3 covers 12 residues. V was shortened by 5 bases and J by 3 bases, with 4 bases between the two germline ends. The germline CDR1 and CDR2 sequences are WNHNN and SYGVQD (reference sequence).

CDR3 nucleotide sequence: TGTGCCAGCAGTTTCGGGCGGGGGGCGGCGAGCACTGAAGCTTTCTTT. Its protein product is CASSFGRGAASTEAFF. The chain couples TRBV27 to TRBJ1-1, with D possibly matching TRBD1 (6 bases). V lost 3 bases and J 4 bases, leaving 18 bases between the germline ends. CDR1 and CDR2 (germline): MNHEY, SMNVEV (reference sequence). This CDR3 is built from 16 residues.

The V gene is TRBV29-1, the J gene TRBJ1-2, with 9 bases that match TRBD1. The junction had 8 bases not matched to a gene; V was cut back by 6 bases and J by 3 bases. Germline V gives CDR1 SQVTM, CDR2 ANQGSEA. This CDR3 is 14 amino acids long. This chain's CDR3 is CSVTGTGPDYGYTF. In nucleotides, the CDR3 is TGCAGCGTGACTGGGACAGGGCCTGACTATGGCTACACCTTC.

This rearrangement joins TRBV5-5 to TRBJ1-1, with a weak D call TRBD1 (5 bases). CDR3 size: 16 residues. V was pared by 1 base and J by 5 bases, with 18 bases between. Germline V gene data show CDR1 as SGHKS and CDR2 as YYEKEE (reference sequence). The CDR3 sequence is CASSLPPYGGKTEAFF. CDR3 bases: TGTGCCAGCAGCTTGCCTCCGTATGGGGGGAAGACTGAAGCTTTCTTT.

DNA of the CDR3: TGTGCCAGCTCACCAATGGGACAGGGAAGCAATCAGCCCCAGCATTTT. It yields the protein CASSPMGQGSNQPQHF. V gene TRBV18 combines with J gene TRBJ1-5; 9 nucleotides align to TRBD1. V dropped 2 bases and J dropped 1; count of bases not matched to a gene: 3. The CDR3 covers 16 residues. Germline V gives CDR1 KGHSH, CDR2 LQKENI.

This sequence joins TRBV6-5 and TRBJ2-1; the match to TRBD2 covers 12 bases. V lost 10 bases and J lost 9; bases outside the gene matches: 7. Germline values: CDR1 MNHEY, CDR2 SVGAGI. This CDR3 comprises 13 residues. DNA for the CDR3: TGTGCCACCTGGACTAGCGGGAAGAGTGAGCAGTTCTTC. Its translation: CATWTSGKSEQFF.

This clone has only a few counts. The rearrangement uses TRBV5-1 and TRBJ1-1; D is undetermined. The V gene's germline CDR1 is SGHRS and CDR2 YFSETQ. Trimming removed 3 bases at V and 5 bases at J, with 11 bases between. This CDR3 has 13 residues. The chain's CDR3 is CASSWTIGTEAFF. CDR3 in DNA: TGCGCCAGCAGCTGGACGATAGGGACTGAAGCTTTCTTT.

The chain joins TRBV10-3 to TRBJ2-7; perhaps D is TRBD1 or TRBD2 (5 bases each). The CDR3 sequence is 14 residues long. The ends were cut back, 7 bases at V and 3 bases at J, with 16 bases in the middle. The V gene's germline CDR1 is ENHRY and CDR2 SYGVKD. CDR3 nucleotides: TGTGCCATCAAACCGGGACCGACAGACTACGAGCAGTACTTC. Its translation is CAIKPGPTDYEQYF.

The chain is built from TRBV4-1 and TRBJ1-1; 7 bases align to TRBD1. CDR3 length equals 14 residues. Trimming at V came to 4 bases and at J to 7 bases, leaving 9 bases not matched to a gene. The germline gives CDR1 MGHRA, CDR2 YSYEKL. The chain's CDR3 is CASSPADRLGEAFF. The CDR3, as DNA: TGCGCCAGCAGCCCAGCGGACAGGCTGGGTGAAGCTTTCTTT.

This chain joins TRBV27 and TRBJ1-3; no clear D. V was shortened by 3 bases and J by 0 bases, with 9 bases between the two germline ends. CDR3 length equals 15 residues. CDR1 is MNHEY, CDR2 SMNVEV, per germline (reference sequence). CDR3 DNA sequence: TGTGCCAGCAGTTTGGCGGCAACCTCTGGAAACACCATATATTTT. Translation: CASSLAATSGNTIYF.

The rearrangement uses TRBV9 and TRBJ1-2; 11 bases agree with TRBD1. Germline CDR1 SGDLS, CDR2 YYNGEE. V shed 6 bases and J 7 bases; nucleotides not matched to a gene: 17. The CDR3 is 17 residues long. In DNA form, the CDR3 reads TGTGCCAGCACCGATGGGAGAACGGGACAGGGGGAAGGTGGCTACACCTTC. This sequence encodes CASTDGRTGQGEGGYTF. Complete variable domain (other parts from reference TRBV9 and TRBJ1-2): DSGVTQTPKHLITATGQRVTLRCSPRSGDLSVYWYQQSLDQGLQFLIQYYNGEERAKGNILERFSAQQFPDLHSELNLSSLELGDSALYFCASTDGRTGQGEGGYTFGSGTRLTVV.

A word on this clone: The identical CDR3 is also encoded by other nucleotide sequences in the sample. The chain employs TRBV18 and TRBJ1-1; no clear D. The CDR3 has 13 residues. From germline, CDR1 is KGHSH and CDR2 LQKENI. V shed 3 bases and J shed 0 bases, with 5 bases lying between them. DNA for the CDR3: TGTGCCAGCTCACCGCCTATGAACACTGAAGCTTTCTTT. Translating it yields CASSPPMNTEAFF.

The rearrangement links TRBV7-2 to TRBJ1-6, with TRBD1 identical over 7 bases. The J segment lost 7 bases and the V segment lost 6 bases, leaving 9 bases of the junction unmatched. Looked up from germline, CDR1 is SGHTA and CDR2 is FQGNSA. This CDR3 has 15 amino acids. The CDR3 loop is CASRQGRLGNSPLHF. As DNA, the CDR3 is TGTGCCAGCAGACAGGGGCGTCTAGGGAATTCACCCCTCCACTTT.

The chain carries TRBV18 and TRBJ2-1; the D gene is possibly TRBD1 (5 bases). The germline V gene has CDR1 KGHSH and CDR2 LQKENI. V was shortened by 1 base and J by 8 bases, with 9 bases between the two germline ends. There are 13 residues in the CDR3. CDR3 bases: TGTGCCAGCTCACCACAGGTAGGGGATGAGCAGTTCTTC. It is translated as CASSPQVGDEQFF.

The chain combines TRBV9 with TRBJ1-1; D ambiguous. The CDR3 consists of 15 residues. Trimming left V 1 base short and J 0 bases short, with 10 bases between. The germline V gene has CDR1 SGDLS and CDR2 YYNGEE. CDR3 coding DNA: TGTGCCAGCAGCGTAAAGGAGGGCCTGAACACTGAAGCTTTCTTT. Translated: CASSVKEGLNTEAFF. Full variable domain (outside the CDR3, taken from reference TRBV9 and TRBJ1-1): DSGVTQTPKHLITATGQRVTLRCSPRSGDLSVYWYQQSLDQGLQFLIQYYNGEERAKGNILERFSAQQFPDLHSELNLSSLELGDSALYFCASSVKEGLNTEAFFGQGTRLTVV.

This sequence joins TRBV29-1 and TRBJ1-1; unclear D gene. Per germline, CDR1 SQVTM and CDR2 ANQGSEA. This CDR3 has 13 amino acids. With 3 bases removed from V and 4 bases from J, the gap between germline ends came to 12 bases. CDR3 amino acids: CSVESTSPTEAFF. CDR3 nucleotide sequence: TGCAGCGTTGAGAGTACCTCCCCCACTGAAGCTTTCTTT.

This chain links TRBV28 with TRBJ2-7, with 8 bases lining up with TRBD2. With V trimmed by 7 bases and J by 7 bases, 12 bases remained unmatched. From germline, CDR1 is MDHEN and CDR2 SYDVKM. The CDR3 has 14 residues. CDR3 bases: TGTGCCAGCACCCTTTCCGGGACTAGTAGTGAGCAGTACGTC. This codes for CASTLSGTSSEQYV.

The sample holds one count of this clone. This specimen includes other DNA sequences encoding the same CDR3. This chain links TRBV7-9 with TRBJ1-1, with no clear D. The CDR3 has 13 amino acids. Germline loops: CDR1 SEHNR, CDR2 FQNEAQ (reference sequence). The V end was cut by 2 bases, the J end by 1 base, with 5 bases between. The CDR3 loop reads CASSLSSNTEAFF. CDR3 bases: TGTGCCAGCAGCTTAAGTTCGAACACTGAAGCTTTCTTT.

V usage is TRBV19 and J usage is TRBJ1-5, with D maybe TRBD1 (5 bases). Per germline, CDR1 LNHDA and CDR2 SQIVND (reference sequence). With 4 bases removed from V and 6 bases from J, the gap between germline ends came to 31 bases. The CDR3 loop spans 20 amino acids. CDR3 nucleotide sequence: TGTGCCAGTAGTAAAGGGCCCTTTGGGCAGGGTGAAGCTTTTCTTCAGCCCCAGCATTTT. Residues: CASSKGPFGQGEAFLQPQHF.